The clone carrying this TCR beta chain was recorded many times. The antigen is unknown. A second PCR of roughly 7 to 11 cycles used a sample-barcoded 5' primer and a J-beta primer mix. TCRdb processed the 5' RACE reads anew with MiXCR; each CDR3 protein has one entry. The table shows 1.5 million to 2 million distinct CDR3 sequences, with approximately 30% occurring only once. Healthy Caucasian individuals from Russia aged about 6 to 95 served as donors. The data were obtained in a study of blood T cells in healthy people across ages. Study results and limitations: CMV status of donors was unknown, possibly confounding expanded clonotype changes. Getting older went along with TCR beta diversity per million T cells dropping roughly linearly. Naive T cell percentage by flow cytometry tracked strongly with beta diversity.

Germline V lookup: CDR1 SGHTA, CDR2 FQGNSA. V was pared by 6 bases and J by 5 bases, with 0 bases of the junction left unmatched. CDR3 length equals 12 residues. Material for sequencing was blood. This clonotype originated in a woman aged 25 to 39 in good health. J is TRBJ2-3 and V is TRBV7-2, with 9 nucleotides matching TRBD1. The chain's CDR3 is CASRGQGDTQYF. In DNA, the CDR3 is TGTGCCAGCAGGGGACAGGGAGATACGCAGTATTTT.